The T cell receptor (beta chain) described here comes from a study of cytomegalovirus exposure and HLA in healthy donors. About the study: Membership in the Caucasian-associated ancestry cluster was found for about 84% of approximately 400 genotyped donors. Overall study results and limits: In a later analysis, at a false discovery rate of 0.05, fewer than 20,000 TCR beta sequences matched HLA alleles. DRB1 had the most TCR associations and HLA-C the fewest, a later analysis found, with rates varying by HLA locus. An assumption of roughly uniform sequencing depth across donors underlay the presence/absence analyses.

Germline CDR1 SNHLY, CDR2 FYNNEI. This CDR3 region has 13 residues. This clone was detected a few times. Its target is unknown. Both 60 Vbeta primers and 13 Jbeta primers went into the PCR. Profiled with immunoSEQ multiplex PCR; TCRdb holds only in-frame clones, not every one. Altogether 130,000 or so clones are present, around 77% being singletons, with the ten largest covering over 0.9%. The rearrangement joins TRBV2 to TRBJ2-5, with D uncertain. The DNA end is a closer match to TRBJ2-7, so the J assignment may be wrong. This receptor was identified in a woman in her sixties or seventies in good health and CMV-seronegative. Sequencing used PBMCs. This CDR3 reads CASSEGTAYEQYF. CDR3 DNA sequence: TGTGCCAGCAGTGAGGGCACAGCCTACGAGCAGTACTTC.